The 2 T cell receptor beta chains below were found in one sample sequenced in a study of chemoradiotherapy in HPV16-positive cancers. Only in-frame clones appear in the TCRdb table, and some are missing; sequencing was by immunoSEQ multiplex PCR. This sample has around 30,000 clones; approximately 90% occur once, and the top ten carry 3.1%. This specimen was blood, taken from a patient who underwent chemoradiotherapy. The receptors were gathered from a human donor with HPV-associated anogenital cancer.

The chain combines TRBV6-6 with TRBJ2-7; possible D gene TRBD1, 6 bases. The V and J ends lost 2 bases and 2 bases respectively, with 16 bases between them. The germline gives CDR1 MNHNY, CDR2 SVGAGI (reference sequence). The CDR3 has 16 amino acids. The CDR3 DNA follows: TGTGCCAGCAGTTACCCCAGGGGCGCCGGTACCTACGAGCAGTACTTC. Protein: CASSYPRGAGTYEQYF.

The J gene is TRBJ1-5, the V gene TRBV7-2; D uncertain. Germline CDR1 SGHTA, CDR2 FQGNSA. The CDR3 covers 15 residues. With 5 bases removed from V and 5 bases from J, the gap between germline ends came to 16 bases. CDR3 in DNA: TGTGCCAGCAGCCGACGGCAGGCGGCTCATCAGCCCCAGCATTTT. Translation gives CASSRRQAAHQPQHF.